This T cell receptor (beta chain) was retrieved from a study of blood T cells in healthy people across ages. Overall study findings and caveats: Donors of long life had a larger count of naive CD4+ cells and greater diversity than aged donors. Measured against age, TCR beta diversity per million T cells decreased in a roughly linear manner.

This CDR3 comprises 14 residues. Regarding this clonotype: Its antigen remains unknown. The junction departs from germline at one end; a sequencing error may be responsible.

A J-beta primer mix and a sample-barcoded 5' primer were used in a second PCR of roughly 6 to 12 cycles. TCRdb re-derived calls from the 5' RACE reads in MiXCR, one entry per CDR3 protein. The sample carries about a million distinct CDR3 sequences, more than 30% recorded once. There were at least 5 micrograms of total RNA extracted from every sample. The chain links TRBV12-3 or TRBV12-4 to TRBJ1-2, with D possibly TRBD1 on 5 matching bases. The TCR originated in a man younger than 30 in good health. Source material: blood. CDR3 DNA: TGTGCCAGCAGGTTAGGGGATGTGGGCTATGGCTACACCTTC. Amino acid sequence: CASRLGDVGYGYTF.